This is a list of T cell receptor beta chains from one sample in a study of Graves' ophthalmopathy and Graves' hyperthyroidism. TCRdb used MiXCR to reprocess the multiplex PCR reads, holding one entry per CDR3 protein. The table includes around 1,200,000 distinct CDR3 sequences, less than 45% detected once. The sample comprised peripheral blood or thyroid tissue (not recorded which). The receptor source for this set is an adult man with Graves' hyperthyroidism. Both conserved end residues are part of each CDR3. A D gene is named only where the DNA matches it firmly. A row's size may be missing; if present it is once, few, many or a size class.

d_call: .; v_call: TRBV12-5; clone_size: many; j_call: TRBJ2-5; cdr3_aa: CASGLWGAGETQYF; cdr3_nt: TGTGCTAGTGGTTTATGGGGGGCAGGGGAGACCCAGTACTTC
d_call: .; v_call: TRBV5-1; clone_size: .; j_call: TRBJ2-7; cdr3_aa: CASSQDGPDRGYEQYF; cdr3_nt: TGCGCCAGCAGCCAAGATGGTCCGGACAGAGGCTACGAGCAGTACTTC
d_call: TRBD1; v_call: TRBV12-5; clone_size: few; j_call: TRBJ1-5; cdr3_aa: CASGHSGQGSNQPQHF; cdr3_nt: TGTGCTAGTGGCCACTCTGGACAGGGGAGCAATCAGCCCCAGCATTTT
d_call: .; v_call: TRBV20-1; clone_size: many; j_call: TRBJ1-1; cdr3_aa: CSASQGQAEAFF; cdr3_nt: TGCAGTGCTAGTCAGGGGCAAGCTGAAGCTTTCTTT
d_call: .; v_call: TRBV7-9; clone_size: .; j_call: TRBJ1-6; cdr3_aa: CASRVGPFQNSPLHF; cdr3_nt: TGTGCCAGCCGCGTGGGGCCTTTTCAAAATTCACCCCTCCACTTT
d_call: .; v_call: TRBV29-1; clone_size: .; j_call: TRBJ2-2; cdr3_aa: CSVETGQIGELFF; cdr3_nt: TGCAGCGTTGAAACAGGGCAGATCGGGGAGCTGTTTTTT
d_call: .; v_call: TRBV12-3/TRBV12-4; clone_size: many; j_call: TRBJ2-7; cdr3_aa: CASSSTGTSAYEQYF; cdr3_nt: TGTGCCAGCAGTTCGACCGGGACCAGCGCCTACGAGCAGTACTTC
d_call: .; v_call: TRBV6-5; clone_size: few; j_call: TRBJ1-3; cdr3_aa: CASSEREGSSGNTIYF; cdr3_nt: TGTGCCAGCAGTGAAAGGGAGGGAAGCTCTGGAAACACCATATATTTT
d_call: TRBD1; v_call: TRBV6-1; clone_size: .; j_call: TRBJ1-5; cdr3_aa: CASSLMDRLSNQPQHF; cdr3_nt: TGTGCCAGCAGTCTTATGGACAGGCTAAGCAATCAGCCCCAGCATTTT
d_call: .; v_call: TRBV10-3; clone_size: .; j_call: TRBJ1-5; cdr3_aa: CASEKGLGGNQPQHF; cdr3_nt: TGTGCCAGCGAGAAGGGGCTCGGGGGCAATCAGCCCCAGCATTTT
d_call: .; v_call: TRBV5-6; clone_size: few; j_call: TRBJ2-7; cdr3_aa: CASSSGNEGRNEQYF; cdr3_nt: TGTGCCAGCAGCTCAGGGAATGAAGGGAGGAACGAGCAGTACTTC
d_call: .; v_call: TRBV10-3; clone_size: .; j_call: TRBJ2-2; cdr3_aa: CASRGGGTQELFF; cdr3_nt: TGTGCCAGCAGGGGTGGGGGGACTCAGGAGCTGTTTTTT
d_call: TRBD2; v_call: TRBV13; clone_size: few; j_call: TRBJ2-7; cdr3_aa: CASSSRTSFSEQYF; cdr3_nt: TGTGCCAGCAGCTCCCGGACTAGTTTTTCCGAGCAGTACTTC
d_call: TRBD1; v_call: TRBV25-1; clone_size: .; j_call: TRBJ1-6; cdr3_aa: CASSASEGQYNSPLHF; cdr3_nt: TGTGCCAGCAGTGCTAGTGAGGGACAGTATAATTCACCCCTCCACTTT
d_call: .; v_call: TRBV12-3/TRBV12-4; clone_size: many; j_call: TRBJ1-5; cdr3_aa: CASSNRDTRFNQPQHF; cdr3_nt: TGTGCCAGCAGCAACCGGGACACAAGATTCAATCAGCCCCAGCATTTT
d_call: .; v_call: TRBV6-2/TRBV6-3; clone_size: .; j_call: TRBJ1-3; cdr3_aa: CASRLTGSGNTIYF; cdr3_nt: TGTGCCAGCCGGCTGACGGGCTCTGGAAACACCATATATTTT
d_call: TRBD2; v_call: TRBV19; clone_size: .; j_call: TRBJ2-6; cdr3_aa: CASSILAGGTGANVLTF; cdr3_nt: TGTGCCAGTAGTATACTAGCGGGGGGCACCGGGGCCAACGTCCTGACTTTC
d_call: .; v_call: TRBV29-1; clone_size: .; j_call: TRBJ1-1; cdr3_aa: CSLMGVTEAFF; cdr3_nt: TGCAGCTTGATGGGGGTTACTGAAGCTTTCTTT
d_call: .; v_call: TRBV7-2; clone_size: many; j_call: TRBJ1-5; cdr3_aa: CASSPMEVSSDQPQHF; cdr3_nt: TGTGCCAGCAGCCCTATGGAGGTCAGTAGCGATCAGCCCCAGCATTTT
d_call: .; v_call: TRBV20-1; clone_size: few; j_call: TRBJ2-5; cdr3_aa: CSASQGRVVKTQYF; cdr3_nt: TGCAGTGCTAGTCAGGGGCGGGTAGTGAAGACCCAGTACTTC
d_call: .; v_call: TRBV2; clone_size: .; j_call: TRBJ1-4; cdr3_aa: CASSSYRISDEKLFF; cdr3_nt: TGTGCCAGCAGTTCATACAGGATCTCGGATGAAAAACTGTTTTTT
d_call: TRBD1; v_call: TRBV7-2; clone_size: many; j_call: TRBJ2-7; cdr3_aa: CASRPGQGAWEQYF; cdr3_nt: TGTGCCAGCAGACCAGGACAGGGGGCTTGGGAGCAGTACTTC
d_call: .; v_call: TRBV29-1; clone_size: .; j_call: TRBJ2-5; cdr3_aa: CSVPTENTGESETQYF; cdr3_nt: TGCAGCGTTCCTACAGAGAACACCGGGGAGTCGGAGACCCAGTACTTC
d_call: TRBD1; v_call: TRBV10-1; clone_size: many; j_call: TRBJ2-7; cdr3_aa: CASSDQTGLFHEQYF; cdr3_nt: TGCGCCAGCAGTGATCAGACAGGGCTATTCCACGAGCAGTACTTC
d_call: .; v_call: TRBV7-9; clone_size: .; j_call: TRBJ2-7; cdr3_aa: CASSPDTVYPGEQYF; cdr3_nt: TGTGCCAGCAGCCCCGATACAGTTTACCCTGGCGAGCAGTACTTC
d_call: .; v_call: TRBV10-3; clone_size: .; j_call: TRBJ1-1; cdr3_aa: CASSSRGLDAFF; cdr3_nt: TGTGCCAGCAGTTCCCGGGGGCTGGATGCTTTCTTT
d_call: .; v_call: TRBV4-3; clone_size: many; j_call: TRBJ2-7; cdr3_aa: CASSQEPGAYEQYF; cdr3_nt: TGCGCCAGCAGCCAAGAACCCGGGGCCTACGAGCAGTACTTC
d_call: .; v_call: TRBV7-8; clone_size: many; j_call: TRBJ1-5; cdr3_aa: CASSSGVNQPQHF; cdr3_nt: TGTGCCAGCAGCTCGGGCGTCAATCAGCCCCAGCATTTT
d_call: .; v_call: TRBV7-9; clone_size: .; j_call: TRBJ2-2; cdr3_aa: CASSLDVDTGELFF; cdr3_nt: TGTGCCAGCAGCTTGGACGTGGACACTGGGGAGCTGTTTTTT
d_call: .; v_call: TRBV15; clone_size: few; j_call: TRBJ2-7; cdr3_aa: CATSRVRGSYEQYF; cdr3_nt: TGTGCCACCAGCAGAGTTAGGGGAAGCTACGAGCAGTACTTC
d_call: .; v_call: TRBV7-9; clone_size: .; j_call: TRBJ1-2; cdr3_aa: CASSLQGSGNTF; cdr3_nt: TGTGCCAGCAGCTTACAGGGCTCTGGAAACACCTTC
d_call: TRBD1; v_call: TRBV19; clone_size: many; j_call: TRBJ2-6; cdr3_aa: CATYRGGLSGANVLTF; cdr3_nt: TGTGCCACATACAGGGGCGGCCTTTCTGGGGCCAACGTCCTGACTTTC
d_call: TRBD1; v_call: TRBV12-3/TRBV12-4; clone_size: once; j_call: TRBJ1-2; cdr3_aa: CASVGTDDYGYTF; cdr3_nt: TGTGCCAGCGTCGGGACAGATGACTATGGCTACACCTTC
d_call: .; v_call: TRBV5-1; clone_size: once; j_call: TRBJ2-6; cdr3_aa: CASSLKGDSGANVLTF; cdr3_nt: TGCGCCAGCAGCTTGAAGGGGGACTCTGGGGCCAACGTCCTGACTTTC
d_call: .; v_call: TRBV20-1; clone_size: .; j_call: TRBJ1-1; cdr3_aa: CSAPTSTMGTEAFF; cdr3_nt: TGCAGTGCGCCGACCAGCACGATGGGCACTGAAGCTTTCTTT
d_call: TRBD1; v_call: TRBV5-4; clone_size: many; j_call: TRBJ1-6; cdr3_aa: CASSPRQGTNSPLHF; cdr3_nt: TGTGCCAGCAGCCCAAGACAGGGTACTAATTCACCCCTCCACTTT
d_call: TRBD1; v_call: TRBV6-5; clone_size: few; j_call: TRBJ2-7; cdr3_aa: CASSYRQGAAYEQYF; cdr3_nt: TGTGCCAGCAGTTACAGACAGGGGGCGGCTTACGAGCAGTACTTC
d_call: .; v_call: TRBV27; clone_size: .; j_call: TRBJ2-7; cdr3_aa: CASMAIRTLVREQYF; cdr3_nt: TGTGCCAGCATGGCGATCAGGACACTTGTGAGGGAGCAGTACTTC
d_call: TRBD1; v_call: TRBV11-2; clone_size: .; j_call: TRBJ2-7; cdr3_aa: CASRSGDRTTYEQYF; cdr3_nt: TGTGCCAGCAGGTCCGGGGACAGAACAACCTACGAGCAGTACTTC
d_call: .; v_call: TRBV7-9; clone_size: few; j_call: TRBJ2-2; cdr3_aa: CASSLRRGSNTGELFF; cdr3_nt: TGTGCCAGCAGCTTGAGACGGGGGTCGAACACCGGGGAGCTGTTTTTT
d_call: .; v_call: TRBV11-2; clone_size: many; j_call: TRBJ2-7; cdr3_aa: CASSLDSDLYEQYF; cdr3_nt: TGTGCCAGCAGCTTGGACAGCGATCTCTACGAGCAGTACTTC
d_call: .; v_call: TRBV29-1; clone_size: many; j_call: TRBJ2-7; cdr3_aa: CSVVRGAHEQYF; cdr3_nt: TGCAGCGTTGTCAGGGGTGCTCACGAGCAGTACTTC
d_call: .; v_call: TRBV7-3; clone_size: many; j_call: TRBJ2-2; cdr3_aa: CASSLYGQGTGELFF; cdr3_nt: TGTGCCAGCAGCTTATATGGCCAGGGCACCGGGGAGCTGTTTTTT
d_call: .; v_call: TRBV6-1; clone_size: few; j_call: TRBJ2-7; cdr3_aa: CASQGSTYEQYF; cdr3_nt: TGTGCCAGCCAAGGTTCAACCTACGAGCAGTACTTC
d_call: .; v_call: TRBV10-3; clone_size: few; j_call: TRBJ1-6; cdr3_aa: CAISESDNSPLHF; cdr3_nt: TGTGCCATCAGTGAGTCAGATAATTCACCCCTCCACTTT
d_call: .; v_call: TRBV7-9; clone_size: many; j_call: TRBJ2-7; cdr3_aa: CASSSRQEPYEQYF; cdr3_nt: TGTGCCAGCAGCTCCCGGCAGGAACCCTACGAGCAGTACTTC
d_call: TRBD1; v_call: TRBV12-3/TRBV12-4; clone_size: .; j_call: TRBJ2-2; cdr3_aa: CASRGQGAVGELFF; cdr3_nt: TGTGCCAGCAGAGGACAGGGGGCTGTCGGGGAGCTGTTTTTT
d_call: TRBD2; v_call: TRBV10-3; clone_size: few; j_call: TRBJ2-2; cdr3_aa: CASSYVLAGTGELFF; cdr3_nt: TGTGCCAGCAGTTACGTCCTAGCGGGCACCGGGGAGCTGTTTTTT
d_call: TRBD1; v_call: TRBV4-1; clone_size: few; j_call: TRBJ2-7; cdr3_aa: CASSHTTGQGYEQYF; cdr3_nt: TGCGCCAGCAGCCACACCACGGGACAGGGGTACGAGCAGTACTTC
d_call: .; v_call: TRBV4-3; clone_size: few; j_call: TRBJ2-5; cdr3_aa: CASSQSKGLLRETQYF; cdr3_nt: TGCGCCAGCAGCCAATCGAAAGGGTTACTCAGGGAGACCCAGTACTTC
d_call: .; v_call: TRBV5-1; clone_size: .; j_call: TRBJ1-1; cdr3_aa: CASGPSGYTEAFF; cdr3_nt: TGCGCCAGCGGCCCTTCCGGGTACACTGAAGCTTTCTTT
d_call: .; v_call: TRBV6-5; clone_size: few; j_call: TRBJ2-7; cdr3_aa: CASRSGTRSSYEQYF; cdr3_nt: TGTGCCAGCCGCTCCGGGACAAGGAGCTCCTACGAGCAGTACTTC
d_call: .; v_call: TRBV4-1; clone_size: many; j_call: TRBJ1-2; cdr3_aa: CASAQPGRGLSYTF; cdr3_nt: TGCGCCAGCGCTCAGCCAGGGAGAGGCTTAAGCTACACCTTC